These T cell receptor beta chains were read from a single sample in a study of blood T cell repertoires in COVID-19. The repertoire was sequenced with immunoSEQ multiplex PCR; TCRdb's copy has only in-frame clones and lacks some. The sample has roughly 100,000 clones; 70% to 90% are singletons. Sequencing input: peripheral blood. The receptors stem from a human donor in a cohort sampled during active COVID-19. CDR3s include the opening cysteine and the closing phenylalanine or tryptophan. A D gene is named only where the DNA matches it firmly. Size values are once, few and many counts, or a class for expanded clones, and some rows have none.

CASSPGDSQETQYF | TGTGCCAGCTCACCTGGTGACAGCCAAGAGACCCAGTACTTC | - | TRBJ2-5 | - | TRBV18
CASSVGSGSYEQYF | TGTGCCAGCAGCGTAGGGTCAGGTTCCTACGAGCAGTACTTC | - | TRBJ2-7 | - | TRBV9
CASSEGQERLAFF | TGTGCCAGCAGTGAAGGACAGGAACGTTTGGCTTTCTTT | - | TRBJ1-1 | - | TRBV2
CASSYQVAGMNTEAFF | TGTGCCAGCAGTTACCAGGTTGCAGGTATGAACACTGAAGCTTTCTTT | - | TRBJ1-1 | - | TRBV6-5
CASSLGLTGGHGTEAFF | TGTGCCAGCAGCTTAGGGCTTACAGGGGGCCATGGCACTGAAGCTTTCTTT | TRBD1 | TRBJ1-1 | - | TRBV11-2
CASSQPKRSSYNEQFF | TGTGCCAGCAGCCAACCTAAAAGGAGCTCCTACAATGAGCAGTTCTTC | - | TRBJ2-1 | - | TRBV3-1/TRBV3-2
CSVGDRGNWAFF | TGCAGCGTTGGGGACAGGGGGAATTGGGCTTTCTTT | TRBD1 | TRBJ1-1 | - | TRBV29-1
CSVDRGTDTQYF | TGCAGCGTTGACAGGGGCACAGATACGCAGTATTTT | - | TRBJ2-3 | - | TRBV29-1
CASSLPGGNQPQHF | TGTGCCAGCAGTTTACCTGGAGGCAATCAGCCCCAGCATTTT | - | TRBJ1-5 | - | TRBV28
CASSVDPSGSGTEAFF | TGTGCCAGCAGCGTAGATCCCTCGGGGAGCGGCACTGAAGCTTTCTTT | - | TRBJ1-1 | - | TRBV9
CASTLGRTGELFF | TGTGCCAGCACCCTTGGGCGCACCGGGGAGCTGTTTTTT | - | TRBJ2-2 | few | TRBV7-8
CSVEDSPKWVAGYNEQFF | TGCAGCGTTGAAGATTCCCCAAAATGGGTAGCGGGGTACAATGAGCAGTTCTTC | TRBD2 | TRBJ2-1 | - | TRBV29-1
CATSRDGGQGALNEAFF | TGTGCCACCAGCAGAGACGGCGGCCAGGGGGCGCTGAATGAAGCTTTCTTT | TRBD1 | TRBJ1-1 | - | TRBV15
CAYSLGGELFF | TGTGCCTACAGTCTCGGCGGGGAGCTGTTTTTT | - | TRBJ2-2 | - | TRBV30
CASTLDRGLAGANVLTF | TGTGCCAGCACCCTCGACAGGGGGCTGGCAGGGGCCAACGTCCTGACTTTC | TRBD1 | TRBJ2-6 | - | TRBV28
CASSFERYGYTF | TGTGCCAGCAGTTTTGAGCGCTATGGCTACACCTTC | - | TRBJ1-2 | few | TRBV2
CASSLGASNTGELFF | TGTGCCAGCTCACTGGGGGCTTCGAACACCGGGGAGCTGTTTTTT | - | TRBJ2-2 | - | TRBV18
CATSRDSEGRTQYF | TGTGCCACCAGCAGAGATTCTGAGGGCCGAACCCAGTACTTC | - | TRBJ2-5 | - | TRBV15
CASSFIPGQGLNEKLFF | TGTGCCAGCAGCTTCATCCCGGGACAGGGATTAAATGAAAAACTGTTTTTT | TRBD1 | TRBJ1-4 | - | TRBV5-6
CASSPQPAGNTGELFF | TGTGCCAGCTCACCACAACCAGCGGGGAACACCGGGGAGCTGTTTTTT | - | TRBJ2-2 | - | TRBV18
CASSMGAGYTF | TGTGCCAGCAGCATGGGGGCTGGCTACACCTTC | - | TRBJ1-2 | once | TRBV3-1/TRBV3-2
CASSSEDRGLYEQYF | TGTGCCAGCAGCTCCGAGGACAGGGGGCTCTACGAGCAGTACTTC | TRBD1 | TRBJ2-7 | few | TRBV5-4
CAISESAYYNEQFF | TGTGCCATCAGTGAGTCGGCTTACTACAATGAGCAGTTCTTC | - | TRBJ2-1 | few | TRBV10-3
CASSRGENQPQHF | TGTGCCAGCAGCCGGGGAGAGAATCAGCCCCAGCATTTT | - | TRBJ1-5 | - | TRBV6-5
CASSDGVIPNEQYF | TGTGCCAGCAGCGACGGGGTAATCCCCAACGAGCAGTACTTC | - | TRBJ2-7 | once | TRBV6-2/TRBV6-3
CASSLLLSSYNEQFF | TGTGCCAGCAGCCTGCTCCTGAGCTCCTACAATGAGCAGTTCTTC | - | TRBJ2-1 | - | TRBV7-7
CASSLGSSGRGTDTQYF | TGTGCTAGCAGCTTAGGATCTAGCGGTAGAGGGACAGATACGCAGTATTTT | TRBD2 | TRBJ2-3 | once | TRBV7-7
CASSIGARSNQPQHF | TGTGCCAGTAGTATTGGAGCGCGAAGCAATCAGCCCCAGCATTTT | - | TRBJ1-5 | - | TRBV19
CASSLRGGSDTVNTEAFF | TGTGCCAGCAGCTTAAGGGGGGGCAGCGATACAGTGAACACTGAAGCTTTCTTT | - | TRBJ1-1 | few | TRBV7-9
CATSDWTGDGYTF | TGTGCCACCAGTGACTGGACAGGAGATGGCTACACCTTC | TRBD1 | TRBJ1-2 | - | TRBV24-1
CASSLPGDRGWNEQFF | TGTGCCAGCAGCTTACCGGGGGACAGGGGGTGGAATGAGCAGTTCTTC | TRBD1 | TRBJ2-1 | - | TRBV7-2
CASSQAGGRGELFF | TGTGCCAGCAGCCAAGCGGGGGGGCGCGGGGAGCTGTTTTTT | TRBD2 | TRBJ2-2 | - | TRBV3-1/TRBV3-2
CASSQDHRGTEAFF | TGCGCCAGCAGCCAAGATCATAGGGGGACTGAAGCTTTCTTT | - | TRBJ1-1 | - | TRBV4-3
CASSLAVFPYEQYF | TGCGCCAGCAGCTTGGCAGTCTTCCCCTACGAGCAGTACTTC | - | TRBJ2-7 | - | TRBV5-1
CASSASGKAEDTQYF | TGTGCCAGCAGTGCGAGCGGGAAGGCGGAAGATACGCAGTATTTT | TRBD2 | TRBJ2-3 | - | TRBV27
CSASSGLEQYF | TGCAGTGCTTCCTCTGGACTCGAGCAGTACTTC | - | TRBJ2-7 | - | TRBV20-1
CASSPPPTYTGELFF | TGTGCCAGCTCACCACCTCCGACATACACCGGGGAGCTGTTTTTT | - | TRBJ2-2 | - | TRBV18
CASSLQGGTEAFF | TGTGCCAGCAGCCTCCAGGGTGGTACTGAAGCTTTCTTT | - | TRBJ1-1 | - | TRBV7-9
CSVELNSRGGQTDTQYF | TGCAGCGTTGAGTTGAATAGTAGGGGGGGCCAGACAGATACGCAGTATTTT | - | TRBJ2-3 | - | TRBV29-1
CASSPLSTGSYTDTQYF | TGTGCCAGCTCACCACTTTCGACCGGGTCGTACACAGATACGCAGTATTTT | - | TRBJ2-3 | once | TRBV18
CASSLSPDTHEGYTF | TGCGCCAGCAGCTTATCACCCGACACCCATGAAGGCTACACCTTC | - | TRBJ1-2 | - | TRBV5-1
CASSLAGNSNQPQHF | TGTGCCAGCAGCTTGGCGGGGAATAGCAATCAGCCCCAGCATTTT | - | TRBJ1-5 | few | TRBV5-4
CASSLLPGTGGREGYTF | TGTGCCAGCAGTCTACTCCCCGGGACAGGGGGGAGAGAGGGCTACACCTTC | TRBD1 | TRBJ1-2 | - | TRBV11-2
CASNPATNTGELFF | TGTGCCAGTAATCCAGCGACTAACACCGGGGAGCTGTTTTTT | - | TRBJ2-2 | - | TRBV19
CASSSGLTGSLQETQYF | TGCGCCAGCAGCTCCGGTTTGACAGGGTCACTACAAGAGACCCAGTACTTC | TRBD1 | TRBJ2-5 | - | TRBV5-1
CASSLWASVANEQFF | TGTGCCAGCAGTTTATGGGCTAGCGTCGCCAATGAGCAGTTCTTC | - | TRBJ2-1 | - | TRBV28
CSVDMDRLSTDTQYF | TGCAGCGTTGATATGGACAGGCTCAGCACAGATACGCAGTATTTT | TRBD1 | TRBJ2-3 | - | TRBV29-1
CASSEYGRQPQHF | TGTGCCAGCAGTGAATATGGGCGTCAGCCCCAGCATTTT | - | TRBJ1-5 | - | TRBV25-1
CASSQGGADTQYF | TGTGCCAGCAGCCAAGGAGGAGCAGATACGCAGTATTTT | - | TRBJ2-3 | - | TRBV3-1/TRBV3-2
CASSQVLAGGRETQYF | TGTGCCAGCAGCCAAGTTTTAGCGGGGGGTAGGGAGACCCAGTACTTC | TRBD2 | TRBJ2-5 | - | TRBV3-1/TRBV3-2
CASSEDKGRGANVLTF | TGTGCCAGCAGTGAGGACAAGGGGCGCGGGGCCAACGTCCTGACTTTC | - | TRBJ2-6 | - | TRBV2
CSVEDGFLGLLGTQYF | TGCAGCGTTGAAGATGGTTTTCTGGGGCTACTGGGGACCCAGTACTTC | - | TRBJ2-5 | few | TRBV29-1
CASSLVRAGELFF | TGTGCCAGCAGCTTGGTGCGGGCCGGGGAGCTGTTTTTT | - | TRBJ2-2 | - | TRBV5-6
CASSLVAAGGALDTQYF | TGTGCCAGCAGCTTAGTTGCAGCGGGGGGGGCCCTGGATACGCAGTATTTT | TRBD2 | TRBJ2-3 | - | TRBV7-2
CASSQGGVTNEKLFF | TGTGCCAGCAGCCAAGGGGGCGTCACTAATGAAAAACTGTTTTTT | - | TRBJ1-4 | - | TRBV3-1/TRBV3-2